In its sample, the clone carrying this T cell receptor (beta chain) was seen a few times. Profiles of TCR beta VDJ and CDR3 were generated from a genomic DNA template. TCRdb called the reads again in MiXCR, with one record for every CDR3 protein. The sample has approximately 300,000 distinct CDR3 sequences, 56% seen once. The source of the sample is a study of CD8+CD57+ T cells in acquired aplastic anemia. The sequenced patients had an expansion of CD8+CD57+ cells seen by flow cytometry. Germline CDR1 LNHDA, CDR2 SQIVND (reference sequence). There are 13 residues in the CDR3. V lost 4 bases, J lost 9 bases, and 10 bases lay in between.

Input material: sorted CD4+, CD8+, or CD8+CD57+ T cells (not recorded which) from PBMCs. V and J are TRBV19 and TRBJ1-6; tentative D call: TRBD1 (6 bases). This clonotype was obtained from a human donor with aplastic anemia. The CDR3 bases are TGTGCCAGTAGTAGACAGGAGGTTTCACCCCTCCACTTT. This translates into CASSRQEVSPLHF.